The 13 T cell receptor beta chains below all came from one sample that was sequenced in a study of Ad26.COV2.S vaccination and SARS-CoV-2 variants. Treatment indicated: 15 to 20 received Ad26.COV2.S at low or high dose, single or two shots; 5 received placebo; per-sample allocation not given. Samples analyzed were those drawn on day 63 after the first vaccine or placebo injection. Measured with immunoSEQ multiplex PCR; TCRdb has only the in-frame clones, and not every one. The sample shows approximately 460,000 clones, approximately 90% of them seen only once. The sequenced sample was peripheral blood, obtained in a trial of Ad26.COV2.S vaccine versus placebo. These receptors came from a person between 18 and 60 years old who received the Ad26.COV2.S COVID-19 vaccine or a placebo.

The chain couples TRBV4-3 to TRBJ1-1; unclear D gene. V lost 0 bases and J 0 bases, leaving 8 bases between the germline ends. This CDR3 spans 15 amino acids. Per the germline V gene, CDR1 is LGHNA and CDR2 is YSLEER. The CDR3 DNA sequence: TGCGCCAGCAGCCAAGATCCACTGCTGAACACTGAAGCTTTCTTT. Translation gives CASSQDPLLNTEAFF.

In DNA, the CDR3 is TGTGCCAGCTCACCCCGCCGGCGTGACAGCCGACAAACCCTCTACGAGCAGTACTTC. Amino acids: CASSPRRRDSRQTLYEQYF. J is TRBJ2-7 and V is TRBV18; a possible D gene is TRBD1 (5 bases). The CDR3 is 19 residues long. V lost 3 bases to trimming and J lost 3 bases, with 27 bases between them. CDR1 KGHSH and CDR2 LQKENI come from the germline V gene.

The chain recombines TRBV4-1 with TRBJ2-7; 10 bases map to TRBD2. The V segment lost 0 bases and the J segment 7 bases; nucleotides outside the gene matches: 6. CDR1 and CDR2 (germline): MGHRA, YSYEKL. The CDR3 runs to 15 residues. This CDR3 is CASSQDYSGRSEQYF. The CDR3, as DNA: TGCGCCAGCAGCCAAGACTATAGCGGGAGGAGTGAGCAGTACTTC.

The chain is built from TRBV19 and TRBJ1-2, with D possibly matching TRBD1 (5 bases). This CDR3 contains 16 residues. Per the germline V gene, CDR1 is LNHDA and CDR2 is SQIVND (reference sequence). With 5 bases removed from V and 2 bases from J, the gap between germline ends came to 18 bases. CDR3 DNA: TGTGCCAGTAGTCTGCTTGGATTGGGGGAGAACTATGGCTACACCTTC. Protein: CASSLLGLGENYGYTF.

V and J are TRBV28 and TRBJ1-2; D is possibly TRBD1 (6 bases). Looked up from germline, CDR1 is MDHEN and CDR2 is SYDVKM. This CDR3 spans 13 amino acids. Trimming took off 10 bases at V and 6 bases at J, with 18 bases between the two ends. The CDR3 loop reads CATQDSISNGYTF. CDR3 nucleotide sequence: TGTGCCACCCAGGACAGCATATCCAATGGCTACACCTTC.

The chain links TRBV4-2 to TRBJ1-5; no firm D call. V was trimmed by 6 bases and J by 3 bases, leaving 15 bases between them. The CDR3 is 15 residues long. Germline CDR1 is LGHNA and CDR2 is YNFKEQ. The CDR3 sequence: CASSQQDEVNQPQHF. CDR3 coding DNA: TGTGCCAGCAGTCAACAAGATGAAGTCAATCAGCCCCAGCATTTT.

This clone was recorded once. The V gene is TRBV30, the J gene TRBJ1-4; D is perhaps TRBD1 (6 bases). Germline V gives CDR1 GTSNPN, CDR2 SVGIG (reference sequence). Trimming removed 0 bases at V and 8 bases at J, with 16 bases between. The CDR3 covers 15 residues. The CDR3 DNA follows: TGTGCCTGGAGTGTAAGAGACAGGCTACTAGAAAAACTGTTTTTT. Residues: CAWSVRDRLLEKLFF.

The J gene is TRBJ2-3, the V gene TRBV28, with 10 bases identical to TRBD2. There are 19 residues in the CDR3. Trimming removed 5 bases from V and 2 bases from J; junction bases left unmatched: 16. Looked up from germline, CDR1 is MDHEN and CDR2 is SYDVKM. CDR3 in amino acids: CASSTRQSLAGELTDTQYF. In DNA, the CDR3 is TGTGCCAGCAGTACTAGACAGAGCCTAGCGGGAGAGCTCACAGATACGCAGTATTTT.

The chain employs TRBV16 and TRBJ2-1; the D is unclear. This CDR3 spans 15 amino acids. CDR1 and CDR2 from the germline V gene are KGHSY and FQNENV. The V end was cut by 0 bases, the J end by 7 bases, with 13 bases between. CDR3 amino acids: CASSQSGGLGNEQFF. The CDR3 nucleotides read TGTGCCAGCAGCCAATCAGGCGGTTTAGGTAATGAGCAGTTCTTC.

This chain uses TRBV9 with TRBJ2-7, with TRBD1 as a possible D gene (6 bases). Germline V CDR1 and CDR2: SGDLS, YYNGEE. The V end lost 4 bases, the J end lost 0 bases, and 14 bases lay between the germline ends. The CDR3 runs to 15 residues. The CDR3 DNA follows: TGTGCCAGCAGCCCGACAGGACTGAGCTCCTACGAGCAGTACTTC. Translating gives CASSPTGLSSYEQYF.

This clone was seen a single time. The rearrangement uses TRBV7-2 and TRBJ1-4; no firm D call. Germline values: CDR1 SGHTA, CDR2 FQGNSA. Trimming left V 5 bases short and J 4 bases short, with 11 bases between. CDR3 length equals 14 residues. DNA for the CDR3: TGTGCCAGCAGCCCCACAGCGGATAATGAAAAACTGTTTTTT. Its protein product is CASSPTADNEKLFF.

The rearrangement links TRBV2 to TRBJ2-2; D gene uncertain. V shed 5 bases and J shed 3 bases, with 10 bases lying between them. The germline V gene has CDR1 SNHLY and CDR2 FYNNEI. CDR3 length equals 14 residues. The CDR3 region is CASSLESDTGELFF. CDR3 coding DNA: TGTGCCAGCAGTCTGGAGTCGGACACCGGGGAGCTGTTTTTT. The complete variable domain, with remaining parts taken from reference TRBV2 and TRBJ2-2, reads EPEVTQTPSHQVTQMGQEVILRCVPISNHLYFYWYRQILGQKVEFLVSFYNNEISEKSEIFDDQFSVERPDGSNFTLKIRSTKLEDSAMYFCASSLESDTGELFFGEGSRLTVL.

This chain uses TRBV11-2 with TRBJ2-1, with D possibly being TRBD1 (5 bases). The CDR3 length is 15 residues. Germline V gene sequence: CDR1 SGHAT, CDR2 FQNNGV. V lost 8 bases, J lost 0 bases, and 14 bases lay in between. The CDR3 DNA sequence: TGTGCCAGCGCAAAAGGGGATTCCTCCTACAATGAGCAGTTCTTC. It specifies CASAKGDSSYNEQFF.